This TCR beta chain derives from a study of T cell responses to AZD1222 COVID-19 vaccine. Study-level results: Close to half of all spike-specific TCRs reportedly target regions of the variants that are unmutated. Vaccine-related CD4 TCRs covered spike, predominating at 160-218 and 743-854.

With respect to this clone: Its specificity is unknown.

The CDR3 sequence is 15 residues long. V dropped 5 bases and J dropped 7 bases, with 20 bases sitting between them. The V gene's germline CDR1 is SEHNR and CDR2 FQNEAQ (reference sequence). The table came from immunoSEQ multiplex PCR; TCRdb's copy has only in-frame clones and leaves some out. The sample has about 120,000 clones, about 85% seen once. The rearrangement uses TRBV7-9 and TRBJ1-1, with a possible D match to TRBD1 (5 bases). The TCR was taken from an adult in good health. Specimen: peripheral blood, collected on day 0 of AZD1222 vaccination. This CDR3 reads CASSRVGVLGDEAFF. The CDR3 DNA sequence: TGTGCCAGCAGCCGCGTGGGGGTGCTAGGTGATGAAGCTTTCTTT.